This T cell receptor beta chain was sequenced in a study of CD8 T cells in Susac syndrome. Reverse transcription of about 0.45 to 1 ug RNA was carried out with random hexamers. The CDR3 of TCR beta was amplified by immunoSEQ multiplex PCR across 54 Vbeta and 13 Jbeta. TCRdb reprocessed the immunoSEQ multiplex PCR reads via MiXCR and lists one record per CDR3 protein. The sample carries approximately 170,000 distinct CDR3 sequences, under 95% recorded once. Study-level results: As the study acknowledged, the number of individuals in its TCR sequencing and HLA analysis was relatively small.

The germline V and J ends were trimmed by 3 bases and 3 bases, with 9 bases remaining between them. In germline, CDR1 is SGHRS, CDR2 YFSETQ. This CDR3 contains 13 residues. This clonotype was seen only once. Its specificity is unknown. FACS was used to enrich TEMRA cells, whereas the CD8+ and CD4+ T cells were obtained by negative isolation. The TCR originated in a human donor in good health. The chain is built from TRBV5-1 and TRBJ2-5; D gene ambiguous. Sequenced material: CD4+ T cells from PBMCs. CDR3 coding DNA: TGCGCCAGCAGCTCCGGGTTCGAAGAGACCCAGTACTTC. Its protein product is CASSSGFEETQYF.